These 17 T cell receptor beta chains share one sample of origin, sequenced in a study of T cells in Graves' hyperthyroidism and ophthalmopathy (dated by TCRdb to between 2018 and 2021). Preparation of the library involved multiplex PCR. The listed sequencing device is Illumina HiSeq 2000. The TCR beta CDR3 regions were amplified from RNA transcripts. For the first round of RT-PCR on the TCR CDR3, the HTBI primer set was used together with the Qiagen OneStep RT-PCR kit. TCRdb reworked the public reads: Q25 trimming with fastp, MiXCR clone assembly, productive beta chains retained. Duplicate CDR3 protein sequences are folded into a single record with the most common DNA and genes. The sample records under 550,000 distinct CDR3 sequences, about 20% of which are singletons. The top ten clonotypes cover 47% of the sample. Sequencing was done on a sample of blood. Every receptor here comes from a man in his forties with Graves' ophthalmopathy.

This clonotype has a handful of counts. The chain carries TRBV2 and TRBJ1-4, with a possible D match to TRBD1 (5 bases). V shed 4 bases and J shed 4 bases, with 10 bases lying between them. There are 14 residues in the CDR3. Germline V CDR1 and CDR2: SNHLY, FYNNEI. CDR3 DNA: TGTGCCAGCAGTGCAACAGGAAATAATGAAAAACTGTTTTTT. This translates into CASSATGNNEKLFF.

This clonotype was seen repeatedly, ten times or more. V usage is TRBV7-2 and J usage is TRBJ2-1; maybe TRBD2 (6 bases). The CDR3 sequence is 13 residues long. The ends were cut back, 5 bases at V and 5 bases at J, with 10 bases in the middle. In germline, CDR1 is SGHTA, CDR2 FQGNSA. In nucleotides, the CDR3 is TGTGCCAGCAGCCGGGACTTAAACAATGAGCAGTTCTTC. Amino acids: CASSRDLNNEQFF.

Comment on this clonotype: No conserved phenylalanine or tryptophan ends this CDR3, so it is likely a read error. J is TRBJ2-5 and V is TRBV18; D is possibly TRBD2 (6 bases). Germline CDR1 KGHSH, CDR2 LQKENI. Trimming took off 3 bases at V and 5 bases at J, with 19 bases between the two ends. The CDR3 totals 16 residues. This CDR3 is CASSPGAGQVVETQYL. CDR3 sequence (DNA): TGTGCCAGCTCACCCGGTGCGGGGCAAGTGGTGGAGACCCAGTACCTC.

This clonotype was seen a handful of times. The chain has TRBV6-1 and TRBJ2-7, with 10 bases aligning to TRBD2. The CDR3 runs 15 residues. V shed 11 bases, J shed 2 bases, and the junction held 12 bases outside the gene matches. Germline CDR1 is MNHNS and CDR2 is SASEGT. CDR3 amino acids: CAASPGSGGTYEQYF. The CDR3 nucleotides read TGTGCCGCGTCGCCAGGTAGCGGGGGGACCTACGAGCAGTACTTC.

This clonotype was observed many times. V usage is TRBV3-1 and J usage is TRBJ1-1; 8 bases map to TRBD1. Germline CDR1 reads LGHDT; CDR2 reads YNNKEL (reference sequence). Trimming took 6 bases from V and 5 from J; bases not matched to a gene: 5. The CDR3 spans 13 residues. CDR3 sequence (DNA): TGTGCCAGCAGACTAGGACAGGGAACTGAAGCTTTCTTT. This codes for CASRLGQGTEAFF.

This clonotype was detected many times. The chain couples TRBV28 to TRBJ1-1, with TRBD1 matching over 10 bases. Germline V gene sequence: CDR1 MDHEN, CDR2 SYDVKM. The CDR3 sequence is 15 residues long. V shed 8 bases and J 1 base; nucleotides not matched to a gene: 7. The CDR3 DNA is TGTGCCAGCGAGACAGGGGGCGGAGGGAACACTGAAGCTTTCTTT. Its protein is CASETGGGGNTEAFF.

This clonotype was observed at least ten times. The CDR3 loop reads CASSPGQAAEQYF. The DNA for the CDR3 is TGTGCCAGCAGTCCTGGACAGGCTGCCGAGCAGTACTTC. This sequence joins TRBV27 and TRBJ2-7; 7 positions agree with TRBD1. Losses at the gene ends were 5 bases for V and 6 bases for J; bases not matched to a gene: 7. In germline, CDR1 is MNHEY, CDR2 SMNVEV (reference sequence). The CDR3 has 13 amino acids.

Ten or more counts support this clonotype. The chain couples TRBV28 to TRBJ1-6, with D unresolved. The CDR3 runs 11 residues. Germline V CDR1 and CDR2: MDHEN, SYDVKM. Between the trimmed V and J ends, which lost 6 bases and 19 bases, there was a span of 16 bases. CDR3 in amino acids: CASSQDGPHHF. The CDR3 nucleotides read TGTGCCAGCAGCCAAGACGGACCCCATCACTTT. Full variable domain (remainder filled in from reference TRBV28 and TRBJ1-6): DVKVTQSSRYLVKRTGEKVFLECVQDMDHENMFWYRQDPGLGLRLIYFSYDVKMKEKGDIPEGYSVSREKKERFSLILESASTNQTSMYLCASSQDGPHHFGNGTRLTVT.

This clonotype was found many times. This chain connects TRBV14 to TRBJ1-1; 9 nucleotides agree with TRBD1. Trimming took 1 base from V and 1 from J; bases not matched to a gene: 1. The CDR3 has 15 amino acids. The germline CDR1 and CDR2 sequences are SGHDN and FVKESK. The CDR3, as DNA: TGTGCCAGCAGCCAAGTGACAGGGGGGAACACTGAAGCTTTCTTT. Encoded protein: CASSQVTGGNTEAFF.

This clonotype has a count of ten or more. CDR3 in DNA: TGCAGTGCTAGAGAGTTCTCGAACAGGTTCTACGAGCAGTACTTC. Translating it yields CSAREFSNRFYEQYF. The chain has TRBV20-1 and TRBJ2-7, with TRBD1 as a possible D gene (5 bases). V was clipped by 0 bases and J by 3 bases, with 15 bases between them. This CDR3 is 15 amino acids long. Germline V lookup: CDR1 DFQATT, CDR2 SNEGSKA (reference sequence).

This clonotype was counted many times. The gene calls are TRBV7-9 and TRBJ2-7, with a tentative D call TRBD1 (6 bases). Germline V gene data show CDR1 as SEHNR and CDR2 as FQNEAQ (reference sequence). V lost 4 bases and J lost 4, with 8 bases in between. This CDR3 spans 12 amino acids. CDR3 bases: TGTGCCAGCAGCTCGAGGGGGTACGAGCAGTACTTC. Protein product: CASSSRGYEQYF. Looking up the rest from reference TRBV7-9 and TRBJ2-7 gives the full variable domain: DTGVSQNPRHKITKRGQNVTFRCDPISEHNRLYWYRQTLGQGPEFLTYFQNEAQLEKSRLLSDRFSAERPKGSFSTLEIQRTEQGDSAMYLCASSSRGYEQYFGPGTRLTVT.

The chain employs TRBV6-1 and TRBJ2-1; 10 nucleotides agree with TRBD2. Per the germline V gene, CDR1 is MNHNS and CDR2 is SASEGT. J was trimmed by 2 bases and V by 7 bases; bases with no gene match: 5. CDR3 length: 15 amino acids. CDR3 loop: CASIEREGPYNEQFF. The CDR3, as DNA: TGTGCCAGCATCGAGCGGGAGGGCCCCTACAATGAGCAGTTCTTC.

Here the CDR3 reads CASSLSRSRGNTIYF. The CDR3 bases are TGTGCCAGCAGTTTAAGTAGATCCAGAGGTAACACCATATATTTT. V gene TRBV27 combines with J gene TRBJ1-3, with D unresolved. In germline, CDR1 is MNHEY, CDR2 SMNVEV (reference sequence). The V and J ends lost 2 bases and 7 bases respectively, with 15 bases between them. The CDR3 contains 15 residues.

The sample holds a few counts of this clonotype. The chain uses TRBV11-2 and TRBJ2-3, with 9 bases fitting TRBD1. The ends lost 5 bases at V and 12 bases at J; junction bases unmatched: 9. Germline V gives CDR1 SGHAT, CDR2 FQNNGV. This CDR3 has 13 amino acids. DNA of the CDR3: TGTGCCAGCAGCAACCGGGACAGGGTGTTTCAGTATTTT. It translates to CASSNRDRVFQYF.

This clonotype was observed a handful of times. This chain joins TRBV13 and TRBJ2-7; 7 bases match TRBD1. Trimming cost V 5 bases and J 2 bases; bases outside gene matches: 9. The CDR3 contains 15 residues. Germline V gene data show CDR1 as PRHDT and CDR2 as FYEKMQ (reference sequence). CDR3 amino acids: CASSLITDRPYEQYF. CDR3 in DNA: TGTGCCAGCAGCCTTATTACGGACAGGCCCTACGAGCAGTACTTC.

The chain employs TRBV5-6 and TRBJ1-5; D gene unclear. CDR1 is SGHDT and CDR2 is YYEEEE in the germline V gene. This CDR3 region has 12 residues. Trimming removed 0 bases at V and 11 bases at J, with 9 bases between. In DNA form, the CDR3 reads TGTGCCAGCAGCTTGGGGGTTGAGGCCCAGCATTTT. Its translation is CASSLGVEAQHF.

This clonotype appeared a few times. V is TRBV12-3 or TRBV12-4 and J is TRBJ2-6; no firm D call. This CDR3 contains 13 residues. V dropped 6 bases and J dropped 0 bases, with 3 bases sitting between them. The CDR3 DNA reads TGTGCCAGCAGAATCTCTGGGGCCAACGTCCTGACTTTC. Protein: CASRISGANVLTF.